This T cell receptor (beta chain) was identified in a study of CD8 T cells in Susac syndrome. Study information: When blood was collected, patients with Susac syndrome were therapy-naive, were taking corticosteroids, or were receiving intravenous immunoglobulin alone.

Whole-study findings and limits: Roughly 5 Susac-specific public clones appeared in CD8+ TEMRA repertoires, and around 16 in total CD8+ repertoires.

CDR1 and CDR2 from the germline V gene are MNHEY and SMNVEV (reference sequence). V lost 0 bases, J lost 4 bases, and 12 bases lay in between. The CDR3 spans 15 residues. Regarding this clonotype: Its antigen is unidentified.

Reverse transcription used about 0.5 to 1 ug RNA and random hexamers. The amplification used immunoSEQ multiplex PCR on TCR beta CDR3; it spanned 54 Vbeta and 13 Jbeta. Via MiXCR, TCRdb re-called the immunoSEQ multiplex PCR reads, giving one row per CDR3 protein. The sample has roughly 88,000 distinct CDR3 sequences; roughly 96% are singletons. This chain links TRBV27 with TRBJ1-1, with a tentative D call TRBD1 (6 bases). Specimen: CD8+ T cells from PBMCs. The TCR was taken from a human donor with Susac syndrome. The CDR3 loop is CASSLSITGLTEAFF. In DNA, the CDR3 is TGTGCCAGCAGTTTATCAATAACAGGGCTCACTGAAGCTTTCTTT.